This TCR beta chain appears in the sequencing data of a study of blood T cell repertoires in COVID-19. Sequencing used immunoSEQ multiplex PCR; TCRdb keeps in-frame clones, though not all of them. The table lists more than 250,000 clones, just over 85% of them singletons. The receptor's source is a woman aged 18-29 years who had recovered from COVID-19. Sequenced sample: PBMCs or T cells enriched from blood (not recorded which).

CDR3 protein: CASGLVRGGVPTNEKLFF. CDR3 DNA sequence: TGTGCTAGTGGTTTGGTTCGGGGAGGGGTTCCAACTAATGAAAAACTGTTTTTT. This chain links TRBV12-5 with TRBJ1-4, with D possibly matching TRBD1 (5 bases). The CDR3 spans 18 residues. Germline assignment: CDR1 LGHNT and CDR2 FRNRAP. The ends were cut back, 0 bases at V and 0 bases at J, with 14 bases in the middle.